This is a list of T cell receptor beta chains from one sample in a study of cytomegalovirus exposure and HLA in healthy donors. Here immunoSEQ multiplex PCR was the method, and the copy in TCRdb shows in-frame clones only, minus some. The sample has about 120,000 clones, about 10% seen once; the top ten hold approximately 4.5%. Sequences were obtained from PBMCs. These receptors all come from a woman under 30 in good health and CMV-seropositive. Each CDR3 is given with its conserved first and last residue. The D gene is left open where the match is weak. A row's size may be missing; if present it is once, few, many or a size class.

TRBV7-9,NA,TRBJ2-2,few,TGTGCCAGCAGCTTAGTAGTAGCCGGGGAGCTGTTTTTT,CASSLVVAGELFF
TRBV7-6,NA,TRBJ1-1,few,TGTGCCAGCAGCCCCGACGCAGGATTAAAAGCTTTCTTT,CASSPDAGLKAFF
TRBV7-9,TRBD2,TRBJ2-2,NA,TGTGCCGGCCACCCGGGACTAGCGGGCGGGGAGCTGTTTTTT,CAGHPGLAGGELFF
TRBV5-1,NA,TRBJ1-5,NA,TGCGCCAGCAGCTCGGAGGGGAATCAGCCCCAGCATTTT,CASSSEGNQPQHF
TRBV19,NA,TRBJ1-4,NA,TGTGCCAGTAATGGAGGGGTTAATGAAAAACTGTTTTTT,CASNGGVNEKLFF
TRBV2,NA,TRBJ2-2,few,TGTGCCAGCAGCGATCCCACTAACAGGGAGCTGTTTTTT,CASSDPTNRELFF
TRBV5-5,TRBD1,TRBJ1-2,NA,TGTGCCAGCAGCTTGACTATCTGGGACAGGGAGGGCTATGGCTACACCTTC,CASSLTIWDREGYGYTF
TRBV19,NA,TRBJ1-2,few,TGTGCCAGTAGTTTTTTATGGGGCCAAGGGGTTAACTATGGCTACACCTTC,CASSFLWGQGVNYGYTF
TRBV29-1,NA,TRBJ2-1,few,TGCAGCGCCAATGACGCGGGGGAGCAGTTCTTC,CSANDAGEQFF
TRBV5-1,TRBD2,TRBJ2-7,NA,TGCGCCAGCAGCCTCCGGGGAGGGACCTACGAGCAGTACTTC,CASSLRGGTYEQYF
TRBV18,NA,TRBJ1-1,NA,TGTGCCAGCTCACCGACGACGGGTGGTGCGGGACCCGAAGCTTTCTTT,CASSPTTGGAGPEAFF
TRBV6-5,NA,TRBJ2-1,NA,TGTGCCAGCAGTCAAACAGGGTTCAATGAGCAGTTCTTC,CASSQTGFNEQFF
TRBV12-5,TRBD2,TRBJ2-1,few,TGTGCTAGTGGTTTAGGGACTAGCTCGTACAATGAGCAGTTCTTC,CASGLGTSSYNEQFF
TRBV7-9,TRBD2,TRBJ2-3,few,TGTGCCAGCAGCCGACGGGCCGGACTAGGGGTGAATCGAGATACGCAGTATTTT,CASSRRAGLGVNRDTQYF
TRBV15,NA,TRBJ1-1,NA,TGTGCCACCAGCAGAGATGGGGGGATCACTGAAGCTTTCTTT,CATSRDGGITEAFF
TRBV27,TRBD1,TRBJ2-7,NA,TGTGCCAGCAGGGCAACCGGGACAGGGCTCTCCTACGAGCAGTACTTC,CASRATGTGLSYEQYF
TRBV5-1,NA,TRBJ2-7,few,TGCGCCAGCAGCTCGGGGGTAGGGGACTACGAGCAGTACTTC,CASSSGVGDYEQYF
TRBV7-8,TRBD2,TRBJ2-5,NA,TGTGCCAGCAGCGCTATACTAGCGGGAAGAGAGACCCAGTACTTC,CASSAILAGRETQYF
TRBV9,TRBD2,TRBJ2-1,few,TGTGCCAGCAGCCGGCGACTAGCGGGAGTAGATGAGCAGTTCTTC,CASSRRLAGVDEQFF
TRBV5-6,NA,TRBJ2-7,few,TGTGCCAGCAGCCTCGTCTCCTACGAGCAGTACTTC,CASSLVSYEQYF
TRBV11-1,NA,TRBJ2-1,NA,TGTGCCAGCTCCCCCGGAGCAGCGGTGAGCTCCTACAATGAGCAGTTCTTC,CASSPGAAVSSYNEQFF
TRBV27,TRBD1,TRBJ1-6,NA,TGTGCCAGCAGTTTATGGACAGGGAGGGATTCACCCCTCCACTTT,CASSLWTGRDSPLHF
TRBV28,TRBD1,TRBJ1-2,few,TGTGCCAGCAGTTCGGGACAGAACTATGGCTACACCTTC,CASSSGQNYGYTF
TRBV6-5,NA,TRBJ1-1,NA,TGTGCCAGCAGAGACGGGGGGCGCACGACTGAAGCTTTCTTT,CASRDGGRTTEAFF
TRBV29-1,TRBD1,TRBJ2-5,few,TGCAGCGGATCGACAGGGTACCAAGAGACCCAGTACTTC,CSGSTGYQETQYF
TRBV7-8,TRBD1,TRBJ2-7,few,TGTGCCAGCAGCTTAGTTGCAGGGGGAGCCTACGAGCAGTACTTC,CASSLVAGGAYEQYF
TRBV6-1,NA,TRBJ2-5,few,TGTGCCAGCAGTGAAGGGTCAGTAGAGACCCAGTACTTC,CASSEGSVETQYF
TRBV6-5,NA,TRBJ2-7,few,TGTGCCTCCCGAGGGAGGGGGGTCTACGAGCAGTACTTC,CASRGRGVYEQYF
TRBV27,TRBD1,TRBJ2-3,NA,TGTGCCAGCAGCTCGACAGGGGAGACCACAGATACGCAGTATTTT,CASSSTGETTDTQYF
TRBV2,TRBD1,TRBJ1-2,few,TGTGCCAGCGGGGGAGGGGACAGGGGGAACTATGGCTACACCTTC,CASGGGDRGNYGYTF
TRBV2,TRBD2,TRBJ2-1,NA,TGTGCCAGCAATCCGGGACTAGGTGTGGGTGAGCAGTTCTTC,CASNPGLGVGEQFF
TRBV5-4,TRBD2,TRBJ2-2,few,TGTGCCAGCAGCCCCAGCGGGAGGGCCCCCGGGGAGCTGTTTTTT,CASSPSGRAPGELFF
TRBV4-2,NA,TRBJ2-5,NA,TGTGCCAGCAGCCAAGGCGAGGGAGGCCTTATTTTCAGGTCAGAGACCCAGTACTTC,CASSQGEGGLIFRSETQYF
TRBV29-1,NA,TRBJ2-7,few,TGCAGCGTTGAAGTCTCAGGGGTCTCCCCCTACGAGCAGTACTTC,CSVEVSGVSPYEQYF
TRBV5-1,TRBD2,TRBJ2-1,few,TGCGCCAGCAGCAGCGGGAGCCACAATGAGCAGTTCTTC,CASSSGSHNEQFF
TRBV6-5,TRBD1,TRBJ2-2,few,TGTGCCAGCACAATATCCAGGGGGCGGACCGGGGAGCTGTTTTTT,CASTISRGRTGELFF
TRBV6-6,NA,TRBJ1-3,NA,TGTGCCAGCAGTTACCCGGTTGTGGGAAACACCATATATTTT,CASSYPVVGNTIYF
TRBV19,TRBD1,TRBJ1-2,few,TGTGCCAGTAGTACGCCGCGACAGGGGGGCTACACCTTC,CASSTPRQGGYTF
TRBV6-5,TRBD2,TRBJ2-1,NA,TGTGCCAGCAATACTATAGCGGGACTGGTATATGAGCAGTTCTTC,CASNTIAGLVYEQFF
TRBV28,NA,TRBJ1-1,NA,TGTGCCAGCAGTTTAGAGCGCCCCTCGGGGACTGAAGCTTTCTTT,CASSLERPSGTEAFF
TRBV2,TRBD1,TRBJ1-1,NA,TGTGCCACCACGGGACAGGGTCTAGGCACTGAAGCTTTCTTT,CATTGQGLGTEAFF
TRBV30,NA,TRBJ1-1,NA,TGTGCCTGGAGCCTCTTAACTGAAGCTTTCTTT,CAWSLLTEAFF
TRBV5-8,NA,TRBJ1-5,few,TGTGCCAGCAGCTTGGGGACATACAATCAGCCCCAGCATTTT,CASSLGTYNQPQHF
TRBV4-1,NA,TRBJ2-1,once,TGCGCCAGCAGCGATCAAACGGGGTCGGAGAAGCAGTTCTTC,CASSDQTGSEKQFF
TRBV14,NA,TRBJ2-3,NA,TGTGCCAGCAGCACCCCTCTGCTGCCCCAAAGAGTGACAGATACGCAGTATTTT,CASSTPLLPQRVTDTQYF
TRBV19,TRBD1,TRBJ2-2,NA,TGTGCCACATACTCCACAGGGGCGGTATCGAACACCGGGGAGCTGTTTTTT,CATYSTGAVSNTGELFF
TRBV6-5,TRBD1,TRBJ1-1,NA,TGTGCCAGCAAACCGGGACAGGGGGTCACTGAAGCTTTCTTT,CASKPGQGVTEAFF
TRBV9,TRBD2,TRBJ2-3,few,TGTGCCAGCAGTCTAGCGGGAGAGGGGGTTGGAGAGCAAGATACGCAGTATTTT,CASSLAGEGVGEQDTQYF
TRBV10-3,NA,TRBJ2-1,NA,TGTGCCATCCAGGCTGCGACTGGTACGGGGAATGAGCAGTTCTTC,CAIQAATGTGNEQFF
TRBV19,TRBD1,TRBJ1-2,NA,TGTGCCAGTAGTGACCGGGACAGGAGTGGCTACACCTTC,CASSDRDRSGYTF
TRBV30,TRBD2,TRBJ2-7,many,TGTGCCTGGAGTTCCGGGACTAGACTCTACGAGCAGTACTTC,CAWSSGTRLYEQYF
TRBV7-9,NA,TRBJ1-4,few,TGTGCCAGCAGCCTCCTTCTGGGCACTAATGAAAAACTGTTTTTT,CASSLLLGTNEKLFF
TRBV27,NA,TRBJ2-7,NA,TGTGCCAGCAGTTTATCCCGGGGGAACGAGCAGTACTTC,CASSLSRGNEQYF
TRBV28,NA,TRBJ2-7,NA,TGTGCCAGCAGTTTGATTTATACGGTGTGGGAGCAGTACTTC,CASSLIYTVWEQYF
TRBV9,NA,TRBJ1-1,NA,TGTGCCAGCAGCGTAAGTTCAGGGAACACTGAAGCTTTCTTT,CASSVSSGNTEAFF
TRBV11-2,NA,TRBJ2-7,few,TGTGCCAGCAGCTTGAGTCAGGGATTCGAGCAGTACTTC,CASSLSQGFEQYF
TRBV2,NA,TRBJ1-1,few,TGTGCCAGCAGTGTGATCCTCGGACTTACGAACACTGAAGCTTTCTTT,CASSVILGLTNTEAFF
TRBV11-3,NA,TRBJ2-7,NA,TGTGCCAGCAGCTTAGACGGGACATTGAGGTACGAGCAGTACTTC,CASSLDGTLRYEQYF
TRBV4-2,NA,TRBJ2-1,NA,TGTGCCAGCAGCCAAAAGGGACTGGACGAGCAGTTCTTC,CASSQKGLDEQFF